These 23 T cell receptor beta chains were all obtained from the same sample, sequenced in a study of blood T cell repertoires in COVID-19. The repertoire was sequenced with immunoSEQ multiplex PCR; TCRdb's copy has only in-frame clones and lacks some. Among 72,000 or so clones listed, more than 75% were seen once. Sequenced: peripheral blood. These receptors were taken from a woman between 55 and 75 years old with acute or convalescent COVID-19.

This clone has just a few counts. This chain uses TRBV19 with TRBJ1-3, with 9 nucleotides matching TRBD1. Unmatched junction bases numbered 3, after V lost 1 base and J lost 2 bases. CDR3 length: 16 amino acids. Per germline, CDR1 LNHDA and CDR2 SQIVND (reference sequence). Here the CDR3 reads CASSIVGQGPGNTIYF. The CDR3 nucleotides are TGTGCCAGTAGTATAGTGGGACAGGGACCTGGAAACACCATATATTTT.

The chain has TRBV15 and TRBJ2-7, with 7 bases aligning to TRBD1. Trimming at V came to 5 bases and at J to 3 bases, leaving 13 bases not matched to a gene. The CDR3 is 16 amino acids. Germline-derived CDR1 and CDR2 are LNHNV and YYDKDF (reference sequence). The CDR3 loop reads CATSGPSGTVGYEQYF. The CDR3 DNA sequence: TGTGCCACCAGCGGCCCCTCCGGGACAGTCGGCTACGAGCAGTACTTC.

The chain joins TRBV18 to TRBJ2-2, with 7 positions matching TRBD1. V lost 3 bases, J lost 1 base, and 2 bases stayed unmatched. Germline CDR1 KGHSH, CDR2 LQKENI. This CDR3 has 15 amino acids. DNA of the CDR3: TGTGCCAGCTCACCGGGACAGATGAACACCGGGGAGCTGTTTTTT. Amino acids: CASSPGQMNTGELFF.

This clone was seen only once. This sequence joins TRBV7-9 and TRBJ1-1, with TRBD1 as a possible D gene (5 bases). Between the trimmed V and J ends, which lost 1 base and 3 bases, there was a span of 6 bases. The CDR3 extends over 13 amino acids. Germline loops: CDR1 SEHNR, CDR2 FQNEAQ (reference sequence). The DNA for the CDR3 is TGTGCCAGCAGCTTAGAGACAGACACTGAAGCTTTCTTT. This encodes CASSLETDTEAFF.

The V call is TRBV5-1, the J call TRBJ2-2, with D possibly TRBD2 on 5 matching bases. Trimming shortened V by 2 bases and J by 0 bases, and 11 bases separated the two germline ends. The CDR3 is made up of 16 amino acids. The germline V gene has CDR1 SGHRS and CDR2 YFSETQ. Here the CDR3 DNA reads TGCGCCAGCAGCTTCAAGAGCGGTCCGAACACCGGGGAGCTGTTTTTT. The encoded protein is CASSFKSGPNTGELFF.

The gene calls are TRBV3-1 (or the pseudogene TRBV3-2) and TRBJ1-2; 8 bases align to TRBD1. The CDR3 runs to 14 residues. V was pared by 2 bases and J by 8 bases, with 7 bases of the junction left unmatched. The germline CDR1 and CDR2 sequences are LGHDT and YNNKEL (reference sequence). The CDR3 spells CASSQSSDRGGYTF. For the CDR3, the DNA is TGTGCCAGCAGCCAATCCTCTGACAGGGGAGGCTACACCTTC.

This clone was counted between two and nine times. The J gene is TRBJ2-5, the V gene TRBV3-1 (or the pseudogene TRBV3-2); D gene uncertain. Trimming shortened V by 0 bases and J by 2 bases, and 7 bases separated the two germline ends. The germline V gene has CDR1 LGHDT and CDR2 YNNKEL (reference sequence). The CDR3 covers 14 residues. CDR3 coding DNA: TGTGCCAGCAGCCAAGATAGTACTCAAGAGACCCAGTACTTC. Amino acid sequence: CASSQDSTQETQYF.

V usage is TRBV7-2 and J usage is TRBJ1-5; TRBD1 aligns across 8 bases. From germline, CDR1 is SGHTA and CDR2 FQGNSA. CDR3 length equals 15 residues. V dropped 1 base and J dropped 6; count of bases not matched to a gene: 5. The CDR3 loop is CASSLGTGSGQPQHF. CDR3 sequence (DNA): TGTGCCAGCAGCTTAGGGACAGGGAGTGGTCAGCCCCAGCATTTT. The entire variable domain, with the rest obtained from reference TRBV7-2 and TRBJ1-5, is as follows: GAGVSQSPSNKVTEKGKDVELRCDPISGHTALYWYRQSLGQGLEFLIYFQGNSAPDKSGLPSDRFSAERTGGSVSTLTIQRTQQEDSAVYLCASSLGTGSGQPQHFGDGTRLSIL.

In DNA, the CDR3 is TGTGCCACCAGCACCAACAGGGCTGGAAACACCATATATTTT. This translates into CATSTNRAGNTIYF. The chain is built from TRBV15 and TRBJ1-3, with D maybe TRBD1 (6 bases). The ends were cut back, 4 bases at V and 2 bases at J, with 9 bases in the middle. The CDR3 extends over 14 amino acids. The germline V gene has CDR1 LNHNV and CDR2 YYDKDF (reference sequence). Full variable domain (missing parts from reference TRBV15 and TRBJ1-3): DAMVIQNPRYQVTQFGKPVTLSCSQTLNHNVMYWYQQKSSQAPKLLFHYYDKDFNNEADTPDNFQSRRPNTSFCFLDIRSPGLGDTAMYLCATSTNRAGNTIYFGEGSWLTVV.

V gene TRBV10-1 combines with J gene TRBJ2-3; TRBD1 matches 11 bases. The CDR3 totals 14 residues. Looked up from germline, CDR1 is WNHNN and CDR2 is SYGVQD (reference sequence). Losses at the gene ends were 8 bases for V and 0 bases for J; bases not matched to a gene: 1. The CDR3 is CASGQGASTDTQYF. CDR3 coding DNA: TGCGCCAGCGGACAGGGGGCTAGCACAGATACGCAGTATTTT.

This rearrangement joins TRBV9 to TRBJ1-1, with D perhaps matching TRBD1 (5 bases). This CDR3 comprises 13 residues. CDR1 is SGDLS, CDR2 YYNGEE, per germline. Trimming cost V 0 bases and J 3 bases, with 6 bases left between them. The CDR3 region has the DNA TGTGCCAGCAGCGTAGGGGGGGACACTGAAGCTTTCTTT. It codes for CASSVGGDTEAFF.

This chain joins TRBV19 and TRBJ1-5; D gene ambiguous. CDR3 length: 16 amino acids. The ends were cut back, 5 bases at V and 4 bases at J, with 18 bases in the middle. Germline CDR1 reads LNHDA; CDR2 reads SQIVND (reference sequence). The CDR3 loop is CASSEAWRDLNQPQHF. The DNA of the CDR3 is TGTGCCAGTAGTGAGGCCTGGCGGGATCTGAATCAGCCCCAGCATTTT. Full variable domain (rest looked up from reference TRBV19 and TRBJ1-5): DGGITQSPKYLFRKEGQNVTLSCEQNLNHDAMYWYRQDPGQGLRLIYYSQIVNDFQKGDIAEGYSVSREKKESFPLTVTSAQKNPTAFYLCASSEAWRDLNQPQHFGDGTRLSIL.

This clone has a handful of counts. The rearrangement uses TRBV5-4 and TRBJ2-1; 8 bases map to TRBD1. The CDR3 length is 13 residues. V shed 2 bases and J 7 bases; nucleotides not matched to a gene: 2. Germline loops: CDR1 SGHNT, CDR2 YYREEE (reference sequence). The CDR3 region has the DNA TGTGCCAGCAGCTTTACAGGGGGGAATGAGCAGTTCTTC. Translating gives CASSFTGGNEQFF.

In its sample, this clone was seen once. The chain employs TRBV9 and TRBJ2-2; the match to TRBD2 covers 15 bases. V lost 0 bases, J lost 6 bases, and 9 bases stayed unmatched. In germline, CDR1 is SGDLS, CDR2 YYNGEE. The CDR3 has 19 residues. CDR3 amino acids: CASSVGPGLAGGRAGELFF. As DNA, the CDR3 is TGTGCCAGCAGCGTAGGCCCTGGACTAGCGGGGGGGCGCGCCGGGGAGCTGTTTTTT.

This chain links TRBV28 with TRBJ1-1, with 9 bases fitting TRBD1. Germline assignment: CDR1 MDHEN and CDR2 SYDVKM. The junction had 0 bases not matched to a gene; V was cut back by 6 bases and J by 1 base. The CDR3 sequence is 13 residues long. The CDR3 loop reads CASRTGGNTEAFF. The CDR3 DNA is TGTGCCAGCAGGACAGGGGGGAACACTGAAGCTTTCTTT.

The chain has TRBV5-1 and TRBJ1-6; 7 nucleotides match TRBD1. The V gene end was trimmed by 4 bases and the J gene end by 10 bases; junction bases not matched to a gene: 8. CDR1 SGHRS and CDR2 YFSETQ come from the germline V gene. This CDR3 spans 14 amino acids. Written as DNA, the CDR3 is TGCGCCAGCAGCCTAACAGGGGTGGACTCACCCCTCCACTTT. Amino acid sequence: CASSLTGVDSPLHF.

This chain links TRBV18 with TRBJ2-3, with a tentative D call TRBD2 (6 bases). The CDR3 totals 15 residues. V lost 5 bases to trimming and J lost 0 bases, with 12 bases between them. Germline V lookup: CDR1 KGHSH, CDR2 LQKENI. As DNA, the CDR3 is TGTGCCAGCTCAACTCTCGGGGGAAGCACAGATACGCAGTATTTT. Protein sequence: CASSTLGGSTDTQYF.

V usage is TRBV10-3 and J usage is TRBJ2-2; 10 bases map to TRBD2. CDR3 length equals 16 residues. Trimming cost V 4 bases and J 2 bases; bases outside gene matches: 4. Per the germline V gene, CDR1 is ENHRY and CDR2 is SYGVKD. As DNA, the CDR3 is TGTGCCATCAGTGGAGGGACTAGCGTTAACACCGGGGAGCTGTTTTTT. Translation gives CAISGGTSVNTGELFF.

CDR3 protein: CATSQGMPPPYNSPLHF. The CDR3 bases are TGTGCCACCAGTCAGGGGATGCCCCCACCCTATAATTCACCCCTCCACTTT. The V gene is TRBV24-1, the J gene TRBJ1-6, with a possible D match to TRBD1 (6 bases). CDR1 and CDR2 (germline): KGHDR, SFDVKD. V lost 6 bases to trimming and J lost 2 bases, with 16 bases between them. The CDR3 is 17 amino acids.

The V and J genes are TRBV2 and TRBJ2-7, with 11 bases that match TRBD2. Germline CDR1 reads SNHLY; CDR2 reads FYNNEI. CDR3 size: 14 residues. Germline trimming cut 8 bases from V and 3 bases from J; bases unmatched to any gene: 6. The CDR3 loop reads CASARGTSGYEQYF. The CDR3 coding sequence is TGTGCCAGCGCTCGCGGGACTAGCGGCTACGAGCAGTACTTC.

The V gene is TRBV24-1, the J gene TRBJ2-1; 10 bases line up with TRBD1. Germline CDR1 and CDR2: KGHDR and SFDVKD. Trimming cost V 4 bases and J 7 bases; bases outside gene matches: 6. The CDR3 covers 15 residues. CDR3 protein: CATSERQGARNEQFF. DNA for the CDR3: TGTGCCACCAGTGAGCGACAGGGGGCTCGGAATGAGCAGTTCTTC.

J is TRBJ1-2 and V is TRBV4-1; 8 positions agree with TRBD1. The V gene end was trimmed by 0 bases and the J gene end by 2 bases; junction bases not matched to a gene: 8. The CDR3 runs to 17 residues. CDR1 is MGHRA, CDR2 YSYEKL, per germline. The CDR3 reads CASSQEDRVPLNYGYTF. The CDR3 DNA sequence: TGCGCCAGCAGCCAAGAGGACAGGGTGCCCTTAAACTATGGCTACACCTTC.

V is TRBV7-2 and J is TRBJ1-4; the match to TRBD1 covers 7 bases. Germline CDR1 reads SGHTA; CDR2 reads FQGNSA. This CDR3 spans 14 amino acids. V was pared by 5 bases and J by 6 bases, with 6 bases of the junction left unmatched. CDR3 in DNA: TGTGCCAGCAGCCACACAGGGGTTGATGAAAAACTGTTTTTT. This gives the protein CASSHTGVDEKLFF.